Sequencing of this T cell receptor (beta chain) was carried out in a study of CD4 T cells in relation to SARS-CoV-2 and coronaviruses. As for the study in general: PBMCs were cultured with antigen for roughly nine days before TCR beta sequencing.

Study observations and caveats: Samples before the pandemic and after infection were not matched within any donor. Compared with monoreactive clones, crossreactive clones showed significantly weaker SARS-CoV-2 expansion.

The unexposed donors gave CD4+ T cells in about 2011-2019, prior to COVID-19. Isolation of CD4+ T cells took place after less than twelve days in culture. Using immunoSEQ multiplex PCR, the repertoire was profiled, and TCRdb retains in-frame clones only, with some absent. The repertoire holds 27,000 or so clones, 76% seen once, with roughly 15% in the top ten. This clone was observed a few times. Its specificity is unknown. Material: CD4+ T cells from PBMCs, cultured in vitro. This TCR was sampled from a human donor in good health.

The CDR3 region is CASSPNLVGMFANEKLFF. In DNA, the CDR3 is TGTGCCAGCAGTCCTAATCTGGTGGGAATGTTCGCTAATGAAAAACTGTTTTTT. V and J are TRBV7-2 and TRBJ1-4; D is unclear. There are 18 residues in the CDR3. V dropped 6 bases and J dropped 3 bases, with 23 bases sitting between them. CDR1 is SGHTA and CDR2 is FQGNSA in the germline V gene.